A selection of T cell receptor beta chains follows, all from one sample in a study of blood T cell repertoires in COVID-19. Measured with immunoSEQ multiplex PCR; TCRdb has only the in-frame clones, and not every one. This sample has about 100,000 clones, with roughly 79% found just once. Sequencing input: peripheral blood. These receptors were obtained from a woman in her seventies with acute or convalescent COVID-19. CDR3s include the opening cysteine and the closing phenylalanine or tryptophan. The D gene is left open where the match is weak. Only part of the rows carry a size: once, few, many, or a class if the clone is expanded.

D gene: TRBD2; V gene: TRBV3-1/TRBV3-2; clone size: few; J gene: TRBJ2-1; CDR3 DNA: TGTGCCAGCAGCCAGGTGGGGCGGGGGACTTACAATGAGCAGTTCTTC; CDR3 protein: CASSQVGRGTYNEQFF
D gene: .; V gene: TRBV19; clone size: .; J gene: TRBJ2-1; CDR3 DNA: TGTGCCAGTAGTATAGCGGGGGTATCATATGAGCAGTTCTTC; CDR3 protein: CASSIAGVSYEQFF
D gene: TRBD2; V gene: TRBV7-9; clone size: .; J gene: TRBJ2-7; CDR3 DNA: TGTGCCAGCAGCTTAGTTGGGGGGGTCTTCTCCTACGAGCAGTACTTC; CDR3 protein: CASSLVGGVFSYEQYF
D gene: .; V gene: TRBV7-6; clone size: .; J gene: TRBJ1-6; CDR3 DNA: TGTGCCAGCAGCCCCAGACAGAGCTCCTATAATTCACCCCTCCACTTT; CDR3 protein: CASSPRQSSYNSPLHF
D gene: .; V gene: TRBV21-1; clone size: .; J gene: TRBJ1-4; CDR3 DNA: TGTGCCAGCAGCATGGGCGCTAATGAAAAACTGTTTTTT; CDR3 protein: CASSMGANEKLFF
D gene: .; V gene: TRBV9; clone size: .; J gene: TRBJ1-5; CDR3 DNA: TGTGCCAGCAGTGAAACGACAGGACCAAATCAGCCCCAGCATTTT; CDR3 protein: CASSETTGPNQPQHF
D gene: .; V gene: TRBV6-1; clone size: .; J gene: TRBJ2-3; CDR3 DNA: TGTGCCAGCAGTGAAGCCGTTCGGAGCTCAGATACGCAGTATTTT; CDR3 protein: CASSEAVRSSDTQYF
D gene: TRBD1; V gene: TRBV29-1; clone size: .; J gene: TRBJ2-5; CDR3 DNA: TGCAGCGCCACCCCGGGATCCGCAGGGGGGACCCAGTACTTC; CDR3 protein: CSATPGSAGGTQYF
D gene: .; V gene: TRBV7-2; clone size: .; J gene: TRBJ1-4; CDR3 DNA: TGTGCCAGCAGCTTTAGCGCAGGGGAAGAAAAACTGTTTTTT; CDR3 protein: CASSFSAGEEKLFF
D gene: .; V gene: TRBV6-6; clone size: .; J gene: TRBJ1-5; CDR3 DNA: TGTGCCAGCAGTGGAGGGAGCAATCAGCCCCAGCATTTT; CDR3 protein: CASSGGSNQPQHF
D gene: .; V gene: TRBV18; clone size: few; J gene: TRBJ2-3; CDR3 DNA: TGTGCCAGCTCCCGTAGCGCGGGTGGGCTAGATACGCAGTATTTT; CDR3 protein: CASSRSAGGLDTQYF
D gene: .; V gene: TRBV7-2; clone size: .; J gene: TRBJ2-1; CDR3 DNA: TGTGCCAGCAGCCAAAACCGACGGGGGAACTACAATGAGCAGTTCTTC; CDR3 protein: CASSQNRRGNYNEQFF
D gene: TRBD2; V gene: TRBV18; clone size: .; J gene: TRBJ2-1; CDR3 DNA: TGTGCCAGCTCACCTAGATCTAGCGGGGGGAGCTCCTACAATGAGCAGTTCTTC; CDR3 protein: CASSPRSSGGSSYNEQFF
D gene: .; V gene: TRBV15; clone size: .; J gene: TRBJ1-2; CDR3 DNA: TGTGCCACCAGCAGAGATATGGGCGGCTACACCTTC; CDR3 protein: CATSRDMGGYTF
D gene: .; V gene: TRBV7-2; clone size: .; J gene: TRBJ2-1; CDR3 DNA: TGTGCCAGCAGCTTAGCTGACAATGTCTTGGTCTACAATGAGCAGTTCTTC; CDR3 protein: CASSLADNVLVYNEQFF
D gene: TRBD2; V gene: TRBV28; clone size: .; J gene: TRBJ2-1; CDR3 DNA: TGTGCCAGCTTTAGCGGGGGGGGGTACAATGAGCAGTTCTTC; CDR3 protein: CASFSGGGYNEQFF
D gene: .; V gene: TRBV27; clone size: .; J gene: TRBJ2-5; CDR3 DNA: TGTGCCAGCAGTTTATCGGCTAGTAGGGAGACCCAGTACTTC; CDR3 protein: CASSLSASRETQYF
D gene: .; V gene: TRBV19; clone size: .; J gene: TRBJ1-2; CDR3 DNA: TGTGCCAGTAGCTTAAACTATGGCTACACCTTC; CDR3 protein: CASSLNYGYTF
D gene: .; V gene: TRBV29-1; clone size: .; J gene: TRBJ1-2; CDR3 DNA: TGCAGCGCCGCCGGAGGGGCTGGCTACACCTTC; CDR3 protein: CSAAGGAGYTF
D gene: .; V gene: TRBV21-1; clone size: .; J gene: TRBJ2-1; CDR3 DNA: TGTGCCAGCAGCAAAGTGCCGGGACATTATGCCTACAATGAGCAGTTCTTC; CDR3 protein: CASSKVPGHYAYNEQFF
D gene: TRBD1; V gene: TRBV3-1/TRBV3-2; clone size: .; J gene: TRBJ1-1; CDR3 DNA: TGTGCCAGCAGCCAAGGGGTCCAGGGGGCATCTGAAGCTTTCTTT; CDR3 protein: CASSQGVQGASEAFF
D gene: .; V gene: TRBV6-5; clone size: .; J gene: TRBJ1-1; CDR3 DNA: TGTGCCACTACCCTTGGGGCGAACACTGAAGCTTTCTTT; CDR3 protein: CATTLGANTEAFF
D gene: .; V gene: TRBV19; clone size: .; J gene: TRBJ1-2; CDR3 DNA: TGTGCCAGTAGTATCCAAGGGGACTATGGCTACACCTTC; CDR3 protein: CASSIQGDYGYTF
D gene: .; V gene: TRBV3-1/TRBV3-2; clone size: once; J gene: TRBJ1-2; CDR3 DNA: TGTGCCAGCAGTTGGGGGAGGGACTCCTCAGAGGGCTATGGCTACACCTTC; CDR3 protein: CASSWGRDSSEGYGYTF
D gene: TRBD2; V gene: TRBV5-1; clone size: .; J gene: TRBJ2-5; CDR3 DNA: TGCGCCAGCAGCTTGAGCGGGGGCCAAGAGACCCAGTACTTC; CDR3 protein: CASSLSGGQETQYF
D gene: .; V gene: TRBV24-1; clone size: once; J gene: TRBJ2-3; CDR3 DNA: TGTGCCACCAGTGATGAGAACAGGTTTGGACCCGGGGGGCCAGACACCTCTAGCACAGATACGCAGTATTTT; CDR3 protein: CATSDENRFGPGGPDTSSTDTQYF
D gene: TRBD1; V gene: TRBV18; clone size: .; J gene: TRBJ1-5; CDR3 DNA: TGTGCCAGCTCACCAAACAGCCCCACCGGGACAGGGGTGGATCAGCCCCAGCATTTT; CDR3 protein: CASSPNSPTGTGVDQPQHF
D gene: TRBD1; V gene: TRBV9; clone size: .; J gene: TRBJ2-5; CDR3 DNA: TGTGCCAGCAGCTCGGGACAGCCGGCCGAGACCCAGTACTTC; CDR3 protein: CASSSGQPAETQYF
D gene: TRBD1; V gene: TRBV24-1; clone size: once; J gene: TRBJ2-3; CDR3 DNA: TGTGCCACCAGTGCTGACCGGGACAGGGATGCAGATACGCAGTATTTT; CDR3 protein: CATSADRDRDADTQYF
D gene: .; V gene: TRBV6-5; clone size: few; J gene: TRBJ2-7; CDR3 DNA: TGTGCCAGCAGCAACCGGGGCTACGAGCAGTACTTC; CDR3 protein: CASSNRGYEQYF
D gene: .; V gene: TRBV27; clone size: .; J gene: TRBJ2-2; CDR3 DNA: TGTGCCAGCAGTTTCCTCCCCGGGGAGCTGTTTTTT; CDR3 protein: CASSFLPGELFF
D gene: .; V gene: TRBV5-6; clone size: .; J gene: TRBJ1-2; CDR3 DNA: TGTGCCAGCAGCCCGAAGGGGCAGGGCTATGGCTACACCTTC; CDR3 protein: CASSPKGQGYGYTF
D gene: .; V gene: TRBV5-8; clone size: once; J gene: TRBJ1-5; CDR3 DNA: TGTGCCAGCAGCTTGTCAAATAGCAATCAGCCCCAGCATTTT; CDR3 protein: CASSLSNSNQPQHF
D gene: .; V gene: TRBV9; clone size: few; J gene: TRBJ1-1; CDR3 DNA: TGTGCCAGCAATATGGGCGGGGCGACTGCTGAAGCTTTCTTT; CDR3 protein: CASNMGGATAEAFF
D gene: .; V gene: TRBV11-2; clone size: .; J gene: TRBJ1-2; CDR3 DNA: TGTGCCAGCAGCCCCACTTCCGGACAATACTATGGCTACACCTTC; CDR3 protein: CASSPTSGQYYGYTF
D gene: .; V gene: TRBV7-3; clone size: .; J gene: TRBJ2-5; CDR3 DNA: TGTGCCAGCAGCTCTTTATCAGGGTTCGGAGAGACCCAGTACTTC; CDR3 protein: CASSSLSGFGETQYF
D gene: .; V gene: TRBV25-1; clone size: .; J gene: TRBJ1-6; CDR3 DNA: TGTGCCAGCAGAGGACGAGCGGGTTCACCCCTCCACTTT; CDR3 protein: CASRGRAGSPLHF
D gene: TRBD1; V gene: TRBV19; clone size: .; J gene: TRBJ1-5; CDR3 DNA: TGTGCCAGTAGATCGGGACAGGGTGCCAATCAGCCCCAGCATTTT; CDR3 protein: CASRSGQGANQPQHF
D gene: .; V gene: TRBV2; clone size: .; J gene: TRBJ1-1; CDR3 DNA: TGTGCCAGCAGTGGACTGAGCACTGAAGCTTTCTTT; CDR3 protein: CASSGLSTEAFF
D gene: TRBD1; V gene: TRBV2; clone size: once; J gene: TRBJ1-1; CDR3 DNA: TGTGCCAGCTGCGGGGACAGGGCGTACGCCACTGAAGCTTTCTTT; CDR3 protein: CASCGDRAYATEAFF
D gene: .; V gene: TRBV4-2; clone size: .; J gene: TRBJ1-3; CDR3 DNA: TGTGCCAGCAGCCGCTTCAAGGAAGGGGCGTCTGGAAACACCATATATTTT; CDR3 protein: CASSRFKEGASGNTIYF
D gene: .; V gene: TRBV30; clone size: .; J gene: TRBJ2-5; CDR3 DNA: TGTGCCACTTCCCTGGGCGGGGAAAAGACCCAGTACTTC; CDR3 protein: CATSLGGEKTQYF
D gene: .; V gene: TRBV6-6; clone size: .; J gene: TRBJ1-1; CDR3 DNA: TGTGCCAGCAGTTCTTATGCTGAAGCTTTCTTT; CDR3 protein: CASSSYAEAFF
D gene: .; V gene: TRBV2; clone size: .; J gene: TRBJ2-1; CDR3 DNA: TGTGCCAGCAAATATGGCTTGACAAACTCCTACAATGAGCAGTTCTTC; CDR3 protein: CASKYGLTNSYNEQFF
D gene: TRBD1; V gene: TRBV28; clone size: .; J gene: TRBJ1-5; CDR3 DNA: TGTGCCAGCAGTTTATGGGGCCTGAACAGGGGAGGTGGTAGCAATCAGCCCCAGCATTTT; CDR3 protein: CASSLWGLNRGGGSNQPQHF
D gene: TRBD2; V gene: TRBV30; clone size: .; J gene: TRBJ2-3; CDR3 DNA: TGTGCCTGGGACGGACTAGCCACAGATACGCAGTATTTT; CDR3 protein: CAWDGLATDTQYF
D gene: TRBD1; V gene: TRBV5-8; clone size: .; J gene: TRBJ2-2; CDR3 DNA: TGTGCCAGCAGATGGGGACAGGGGCTCTCCGGGGAGCTGTTTTTT; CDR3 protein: CASRWGQGLSGELFF
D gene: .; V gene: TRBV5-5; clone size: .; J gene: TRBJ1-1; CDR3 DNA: TGTGCCAGCAGCTTTTCGGGGGACACTGAAGCTTTCTTT; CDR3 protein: CASSFSGDTEAFF
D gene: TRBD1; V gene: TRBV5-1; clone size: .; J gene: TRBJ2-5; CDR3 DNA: TGCGCCAGCAGCATGACAGGGCCAGCGGAGACCCAGTACTTC; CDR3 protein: CASSMTGPAETQYF
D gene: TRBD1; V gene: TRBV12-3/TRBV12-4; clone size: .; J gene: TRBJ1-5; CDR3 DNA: TGTGCCAGCAGCTGGACAGGGGGGCAGCCCCAGCATTTT; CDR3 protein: CASSWTGGQPQHF
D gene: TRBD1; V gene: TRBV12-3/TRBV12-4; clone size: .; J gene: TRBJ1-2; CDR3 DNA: TGTGCCAGCAGAAAGGACAGGGTCGATGGCTACACCTTC; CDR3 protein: CASRKDRVDGYTF
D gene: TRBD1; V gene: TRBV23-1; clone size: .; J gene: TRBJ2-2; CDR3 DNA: TGCGCCAGAATGGTTTTTGGGGACAGGGATTTCACCGGGGAGCTGTTTTTT; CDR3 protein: CARMVFGDRDFTGELFF
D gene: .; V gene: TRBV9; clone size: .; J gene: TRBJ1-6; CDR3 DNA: TGTGCCAGCAGCGTAGGGGGGGGTTGGGATAATTCACCCCTCCACTTT; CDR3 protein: CASSVGGGWDNSPLHF
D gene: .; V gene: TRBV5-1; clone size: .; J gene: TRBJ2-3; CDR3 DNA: TGCGCCAGCAGCTTGGGGCAGGGAGGACAATATACGCAGTATTTT; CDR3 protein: CASSLGQGGQYTQYF
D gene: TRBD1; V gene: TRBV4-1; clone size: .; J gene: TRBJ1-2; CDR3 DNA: TGCGCCAGCAGCCGAGGACCAGGGGGTAGCTATGGCTACACCTTC; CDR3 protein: CASSRGPGGSYGYTF